This TCR beta chain was profiled in a study of CD4 T cells in relation to SARS-CoV-2 and coronaviruses. Generated by immunoSEQ multiplex PCR, the TCRdb table keeps only in-frame clones and is missing some. This sample has about 12,000 clones, with about 72% found just once. The unexposed donors gave CD4+ T cells in 2011-2018, prior to COVID-19. CD4+ T cells were isolated from the cells after nine to eleven days of culture. This clone was seen a handful of times. No antigen is known for it. Other DNA sequences in this specimen translate into the identical CDR3. The CDR3 is made up of 12 amino acids. Trimming shortened V by 6 bases and J by 3 bases, and 7 bases separated the two germline ends. Germline CDR1 is SNHLY and CDR2 is FYNNEI.

V usage is TRBV2 and J usage is TRBJ2-3; D gene uncertain. The origin of this receptor is a human donor in good health. Sequenced: CD4+ T cells from PBMCs, cultured in vitro. The CDR3 nucleotides read TGTGCCAGCAGCGTGGAGACAGATACGCAGTATTTT. Translation gives CASSVETDTQYF.